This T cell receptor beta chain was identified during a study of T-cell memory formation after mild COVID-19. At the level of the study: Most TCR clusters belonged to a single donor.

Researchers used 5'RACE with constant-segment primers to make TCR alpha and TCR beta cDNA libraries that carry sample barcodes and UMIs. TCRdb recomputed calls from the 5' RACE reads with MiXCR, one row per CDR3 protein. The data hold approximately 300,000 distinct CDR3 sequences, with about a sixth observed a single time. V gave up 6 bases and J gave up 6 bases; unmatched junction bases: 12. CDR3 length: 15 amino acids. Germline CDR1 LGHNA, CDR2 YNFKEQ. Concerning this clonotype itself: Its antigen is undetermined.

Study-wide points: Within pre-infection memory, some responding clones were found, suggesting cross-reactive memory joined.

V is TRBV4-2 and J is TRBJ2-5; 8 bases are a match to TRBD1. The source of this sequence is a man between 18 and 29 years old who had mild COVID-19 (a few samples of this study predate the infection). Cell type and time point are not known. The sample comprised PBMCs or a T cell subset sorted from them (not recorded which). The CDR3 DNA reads TGTGCCAGCAGTCCTGGGACAGGCGGCGGAAAGACCCAGTACTTC. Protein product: CASSPGTGGGKTQYF.